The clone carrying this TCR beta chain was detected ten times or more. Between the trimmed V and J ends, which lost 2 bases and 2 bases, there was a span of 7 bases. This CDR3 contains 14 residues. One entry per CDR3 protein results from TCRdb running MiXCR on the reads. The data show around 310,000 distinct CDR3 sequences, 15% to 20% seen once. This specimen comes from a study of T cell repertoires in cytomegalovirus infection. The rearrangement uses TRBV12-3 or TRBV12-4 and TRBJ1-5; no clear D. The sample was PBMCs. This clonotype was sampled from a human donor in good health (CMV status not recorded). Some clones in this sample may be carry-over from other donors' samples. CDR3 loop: CASSLTWGNQPQHF. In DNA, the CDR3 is TGTGCCAGCAGTTTAACCTGGGGCAATCAGCCCCAGCATTTT.